This is a list of T cell receptor beta chains from one sample in a study of beta chain features in type 1 diabetes. TCRdb's table, derived via immunoSEQ multiplex PCR, lists solely in-frame clones and lacks some. There are around 200,000 clones in the sample; about 12% occur only once, and 0.62% lies in the top ten. The sequenced material came from central memory CD4+ T cells from blood. The receptors here all came from a young woman in good health. The CDR3 runs from the conserved cysteine through the conserved F or W. Each record gives: V gene, clone size, CDR3 length, J gene, D gene, CDR3 protein, CDR3 DNA. D genes are given only for firm matches. Clone size is shown for a subset of rows, as once, few, many or a class of expanded clone.

TRBV9	few	14	TRBJ2-7	TRBD1	CASSVGDRPYEQYF	TGTGCCAGCAGCGTAGGGGACAGACCCTACGAGCAGTACTTC
TRBV4-1	NA	16	TRBJ2-5	TRBD2	CASSQEASGNQETQYF	TGCGCCAGCAGCCAAGAGGCTAGCGGGAACCAAGAGACCCAGTACTTC
TRBV6-5	NA	13	TRBJ1-1	NA	CASSKSRNTEAFF	TGTGCCAGCAGTAAGTCCAGGAACACTGAAGCTTTCTTT
TRBV4-3	NA	15	TRBJ1-2	TRBD1	CASSQGTGGHYGYTF	TGCGCCAGCAGCCAAGGGACAGGGGGCCACTATGGCTACACCTTC
TRBV4-1	few	15	TRBJ2-3	TRBD2	CASRLAGLVTDTQYF	TGCGCCAGCAGACTAGCGGGACTAGTAACAGATACGCAGTATTTT
TRBV10-3	NA	13	TRBJ2-1	TRBD2	CATQREIIDEQFF	TGTGCCACCCAGCGGGAGATAATCGATGAGCAGTTCTTC
TRBV6-1	NA	14	TRBJ2-7	TRBD2	CASTFSGSPNEQYF	TGTGCCAGCACCTTTAGCGGGAGCCCCAACGAGCAGTACTTC
TRBV6-4	few	14	TRBJ2-2	NA	CASRKTLNTGELFF	TGTGCCAGCAGAAAGACACTGAACACCGGGGAGCTGTTTTTT
TRBV7-9	NA	12	TRBJ2-7	NA	CASSLIGYEQYF	TGTGCCAGCAGCCTCATCGGGTACGAGCAGTACTTC
TRBV19	few	15	TRBJ1-3	NA	CASMDSFLSGNTIYF	TGTGCCAGTATGGACAGCTTTCTCTCTGGAAACACCATATATTTT
TRBV27	few	11	TRBJ1-5	NA	CANPVIQPQHF	TGTGCCAACCCGGTTATACAGCCCCAGCATTTT
TRBV6-1	NA	10	TRBJ2-7	NA	CASRLYEQYF	TGTGCCAGCAGACTCTACGAGCAGTACTTC
TRBV10-3	NA	13	TRBJ1-4	NA	CAISGSEGVQLFF	TGTGCCATCAGCGGTAGCGAGGGTGTACAGCTGTTTTTT
TRBV5-1	few	15	TRBJ1-1	NA	CASSLEGGQNTEAFF	TGCGCCAGCAGCTTGGAGGGCGGGCAGAACACTGAAGCTTTCTTT
TRBV27	many	14	TRBJ2-6	NA	CASKKYSGANVLTF	TGTGCCAGCAAAAAATACTCTGGGGCCAACGTCCTGACTTTC